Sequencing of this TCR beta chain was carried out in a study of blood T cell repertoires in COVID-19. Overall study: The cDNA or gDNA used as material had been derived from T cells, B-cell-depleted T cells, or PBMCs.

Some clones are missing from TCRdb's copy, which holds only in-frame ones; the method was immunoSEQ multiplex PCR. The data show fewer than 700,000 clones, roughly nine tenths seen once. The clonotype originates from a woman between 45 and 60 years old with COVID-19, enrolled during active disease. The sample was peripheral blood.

As DNA, the CDR3 is TGCGCCAGCAGCCAAGAAACCGGGACAACCACCTACGAGCAGTACTTC. Protein sequence: CASSQETGTTTYEQYF. The V and J genes are TRBV4-1 and TRBJ2-7, with D possibly TRBD1 on 6 matching bases. V was shortened by 0 bases and J by 2 bases, with 14 bases between the two germline ends. The germline V gene encodes CDR1 MGHRA and CDR2 YSYEKL. The CDR3 loop spans 16 amino acids.